This TCR beta chain was found in a study of shared clonotypes between healthy human individuals. Sequenced by immunoSEQ multiplex PCR; TCRdb stores in-frame clones only, minus some. The table lists about 490,000 clones, 70% to 85% of them singletons. Per germline, CDR1 SQVTM and CDR2 ANQGSEA. The J segment lost 0 bases and the V segment lost 7 bases, leaving 7 bases of the junction unmatched. The CDR3 loop spans 14 amino acids. Sequencing was performed on PBMCs. This TCR was sampled from a woman aged 40 to 50 in good health. Some clones in this sample may be carry-over from other donors' samples. The gene calls are TRBV29-1 and TRBJ2-7; 9 bases line up with TRBD1. The CDR3 sequence is CSAALTGGSYEQYF. CDR3 DNA sequence: TGCAGCGCTGCCCTGACAGGGGGCTCCTACGAGCAGTACTTC.